This T cell receptor beta chain was documented in a study of blood T cell repertoires in COVID-19. Overall study: Whether acute or convalescent, the COVID-19 samples came from the United States, Italy and Spain. PBMCs, B-cell-depleted T cells, or T cells provided the cDNA or gDNA that made up the material.

Under the authors' procedure: From reference gene primer amplification, estimates of nucleated cell counts were derived. TCRdb's table, derived via immunoSEQ multiplex PCR, lists solely in-frame clones and lacks some. From that table come the V and J calls and clone size; the DNA was used to work out D and trimming. Here the sample spans under 350,000 clones, about nine tenths being singletons. This sequence originates from a man aged 50 to 59 with acute or convalescent COVID-19. The sequencing sample was made of peripheral blood.

In nucleotides, the CDR3 is TGTGCCAGCAGCGCGGGGGGACCCTACAATGAGCAGTTCTTC. Amino acids: CASSAGGPYNEQFF. V and J are TRBV7-3 and TRBJ2-1; TRBD2 aligns across 8 bases. This CDR3 is 14 amino acids long. Germline CDR1 reads SGHTA; CDR2 reads FQGTGA. J lost 2 bases, V lost 5 bases, and 2 bases had no gene match.